This T cell receptor (beta chain) stems from a study of cytomegalovirus exposure and HLA in healthy donors. Notes on this clone: The antigen remains undetermined.

Overall study results and limits: Several of the most significant clusters appeared, in a later analysis, to be linked to common viral pathogens. No immune exposure information besides CMV serostatus was available. Later analysis identified a missense DCLRE1C variant that was linked to TCR beta V- and J-gene trimming. The Asian-associated ancestry cluster reportedly had fewer N-insertions than the 666-donor mean in a later analysis.

The primer mix had 60 Vbeta and 13 Jbeta primers. This table comes from immunoSEQ multiplex PCR, and its TCRdb copy is limited to in-frame clones, with some not included. The table lists about 180,000 clones, more than 80% of them singletons. Sequencing was carried out using PBMCs. This TCR was recovered from a man younger than 30 in good health and CMV-seronegative.

The CDR3 reads CASSLETGGLSEQYF. In DNA, the CDR3 is TGTGCCAGCAGCTTAGAGACAGGGGGCCTTAGCGAGCAGTACTTC. The V call is TRBV7-3, the J call TRBJ2-7; 10 nucleotides align to TRBD1. Unmatched junction bases numbered 7, after V lost 2 bases and J lost 6 bases. CDR3 length equals 15 residues. Germline CDR1 reads SGHTA; CDR2 reads FQGTGA.